This T cell receptor (beta chain) appears in the sequencing data of a study of T-cell reconstitution after alpha-beta-depleted transplantation in children. V was clipped by 0 bases and J by 2 bases; unmatched bases: 13. This CDR3 comprises 19 residues. Per germline, CDR1 LGHNA and CDR2 YNFKEQ. Preparation of the TCRbeta library used unique molecular identifiers. TCRdb re-called the PCR reads with MiXCR, one entry per CDR3 protein. Among about 460,000 distinct CDR3 sequences listed, around 13% were seen once. This clonotype was detected many times. V and J are TRBV4-2 and TRBJ2-3, with 8 bases identical to TRBD1. This TCR was sampled from a human donor who donated a stem cell graft to a child with combined immunodeficiency. The sequences come from PBMCs from the stem cell graft donor, collected from the stem cell graft. CDR3 coding DNA: TGTGCCAGCAGCCAAGATAGGGTGGGCAGGGGGCGAGACACAGATACGCAGTATTTT. Protein sequence: CASSQDRVGRGRDTDTQYF.